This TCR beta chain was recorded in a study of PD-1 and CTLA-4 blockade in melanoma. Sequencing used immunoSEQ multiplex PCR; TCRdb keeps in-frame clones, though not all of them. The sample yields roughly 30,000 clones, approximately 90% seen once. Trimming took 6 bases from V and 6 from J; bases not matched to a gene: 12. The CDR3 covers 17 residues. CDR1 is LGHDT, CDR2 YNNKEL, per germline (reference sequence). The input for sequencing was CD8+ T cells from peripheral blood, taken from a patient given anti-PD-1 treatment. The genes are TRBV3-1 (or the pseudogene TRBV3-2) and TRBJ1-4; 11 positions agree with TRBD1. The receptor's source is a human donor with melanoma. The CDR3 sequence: CASRKGQGAIMDEKLFF. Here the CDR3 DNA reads TGTGCCAGCAGAAAAGGACAGGGGGCAATTATGGATGAAAAACTGTTTTTT.